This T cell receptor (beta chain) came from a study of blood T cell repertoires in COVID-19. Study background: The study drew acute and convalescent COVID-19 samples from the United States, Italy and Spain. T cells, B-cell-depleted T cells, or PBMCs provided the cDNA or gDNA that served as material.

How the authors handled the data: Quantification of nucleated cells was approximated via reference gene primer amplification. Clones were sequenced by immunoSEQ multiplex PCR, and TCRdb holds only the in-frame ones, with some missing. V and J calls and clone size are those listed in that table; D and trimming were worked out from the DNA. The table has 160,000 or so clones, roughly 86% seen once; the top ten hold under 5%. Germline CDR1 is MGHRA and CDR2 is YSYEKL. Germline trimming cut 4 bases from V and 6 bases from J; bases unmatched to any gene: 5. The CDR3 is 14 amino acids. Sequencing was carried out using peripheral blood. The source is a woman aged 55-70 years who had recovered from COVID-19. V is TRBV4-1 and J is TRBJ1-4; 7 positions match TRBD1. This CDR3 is CASSPPGQYEKLFF. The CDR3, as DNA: TGCGCCAGCAGCCCTCCGGGACAGTATGAAAAACTGTTTTTT.